This T cell receptor (beta chain) was recovered during a study of cytomegalovirus exposure and HLA in healthy donors. Whole-study results and caveats: Presence/absence analyses took donor sequencing depth as roughly uniform.

Concerning this clone: What it binds is unknown.

Primers for the PCR totalled 60 Vbeta and 13 Jbeta. Original data processing: In a later analysis, the count reached 80 million or so unique TCR beta chains, with about 11 million shared. TCRdb's copy holds only in-frame clones and misses some; the assay was immunoSEQ multiplex PCR. The D gene and trimming were derived from the DNA, and the V and J assignments and clone size from that table. The table lists roughly 57,000 clones, approximately 84% of them singletons. V lost 3 bases to trimming and J lost 11 bases; unmatched junction nucleotides: 9. CDR1 is SGHDN and CDR2 is FVKESK in the germline V gene. The CDR3 is 13 residues long.

This chain uses TRBV14 with TRBJ2-7; 8 nucleotides align to TRBD2. This TCR derives from a man aged 45-60 years in good health and CMV-seronegative. Source material: PBMCs. This CDR3 is CASSHGGAYLEYF. The CDR3 coding sequence is TGTGCCAGCAGCCACGGGGGGGCCTACCTTGAGTACTTC.